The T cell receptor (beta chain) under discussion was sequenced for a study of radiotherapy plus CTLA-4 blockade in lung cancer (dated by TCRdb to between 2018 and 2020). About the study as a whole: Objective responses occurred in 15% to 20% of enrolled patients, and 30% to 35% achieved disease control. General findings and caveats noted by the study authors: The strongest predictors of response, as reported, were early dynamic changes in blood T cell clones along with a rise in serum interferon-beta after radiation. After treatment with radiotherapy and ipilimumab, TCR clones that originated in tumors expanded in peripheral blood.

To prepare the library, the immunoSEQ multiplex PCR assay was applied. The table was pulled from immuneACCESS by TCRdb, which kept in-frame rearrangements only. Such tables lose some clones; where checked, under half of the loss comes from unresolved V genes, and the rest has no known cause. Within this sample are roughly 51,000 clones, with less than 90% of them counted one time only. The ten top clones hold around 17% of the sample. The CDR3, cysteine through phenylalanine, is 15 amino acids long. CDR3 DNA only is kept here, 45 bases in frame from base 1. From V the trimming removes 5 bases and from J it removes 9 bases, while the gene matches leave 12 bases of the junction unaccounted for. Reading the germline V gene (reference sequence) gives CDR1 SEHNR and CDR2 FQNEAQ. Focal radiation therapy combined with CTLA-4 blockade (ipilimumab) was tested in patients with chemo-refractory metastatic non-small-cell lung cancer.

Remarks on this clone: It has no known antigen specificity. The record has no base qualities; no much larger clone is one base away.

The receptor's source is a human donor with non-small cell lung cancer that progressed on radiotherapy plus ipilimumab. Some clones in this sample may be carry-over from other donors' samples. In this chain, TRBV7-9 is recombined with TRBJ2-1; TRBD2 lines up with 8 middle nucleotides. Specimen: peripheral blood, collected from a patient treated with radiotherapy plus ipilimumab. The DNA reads TGTGCCAGCAGCCCCACTAGCGGCCCCTACGGTGAGCAGTTCTTC. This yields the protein CASSPTSGPYGEQFF.